Shown below are 25 T cell receptor beta chains from a single sample sequenced in a study of control samples from healthy donors and cancer patients (dated by TCRdb to 2018 to 2020). Library preparation used the immunoSEQ multiplex PCR assay. TCRdb provides this immuneACCESS table in a form limited to in-frame rearrangements. Some clones are lacking; in checked studies, under half of them reflect an unresolved V gene, and why the rest are absent is not known. The sample table contains more than 140,000 clones; only one count was recorded for 91% of them. The top ten clonotypes cover more than 6.5% of the sample. The specimen was blood. These receptor sequences come from a man between 18 and 29 years old in good health.

The rearrangement uses TRBV5-1 and TRBJ2-7; no clear D gene. V was shortened by 0 bases and J by 1 base, with 5 bases between the two germline ends. The germline V gene encodes CDR1 SGHRS and CDR2 YFSETQ. The CDR3 covers 13 residues. The CDR3 nucleotides read TGCGCCAGCAGCTTGGCCAGTTCCTACGAGCAGTACTTC. The encoded protein is CASSLASSYEQYF.

As regards this clone: One end of the junction varies from germline; a read error may be responsible. The V gene is TRBV12-3 or TRBV12-4, the J gene TRBJ1-2, with 7 nucleotides matching TRBD1. This CDR3 is built from 11 residues. CDR3 coding DNA: TGTGCCAGCAGTTTGGGGAATCAACAGGGGTTC. The encoded protein is CASSLGNQQGF.

This rearrangement joins TRBV11-3 to TRBJ2-7; possible D gene TRBD2, 6 bases. V was pared by 5 bases and J by 1 base, with 15 bases between. From germline, CDR1 is SGHNT and CDR2 YENEEA. There are 15 residues in the CDR3. This CDR3 reads CASSHPLGGSYEQYF. The CDR3 region has the DNA TGTGCCAGCAGCCACCCCCTTGGGGGGTCCTACGAGCAGTACTTC.

The CDR3 loop reads CASSYLSGVEETQYF. CDR3 nucleotides: TGTGCCAGCAGTTACCTTTCGGGGGTTGAAGAGACCCAGTACTTC. This sequence joins TRBV6-5 and TRBJ2-5; TRBD2 is a possible D gene (6 bases). The V and J ends lost 2 bases and 3 bases respectively, with 13 bases between them. CDR1 is MNHEY, CDR2 SVGAGI, per germline. The CDR3 has 15 amino acids.

The genes are TRBV20-1 and TRBJ2-3; 15 nucleotides agree with TRBD2. Germline-derived CDR1 and CDR2 are DFQATT and SNEGSKA (reference sequence). V lost 3 bases to trimming and J lost 6 bases; unmatched junction nucleotides: 7. The CDR3 sequence is 16 residues long. As DNA, the CDR3 is TGCAGTGCTAGTGGGGGGACTAGCGGGAGGAGGGATACGCAGTATTTT. Amino acids: CSASGGTSGRRDTQYF.

This chain connects TRBV13 to TRBJ2-7, with D possibly matching TRBD1 (6 bases). The CDR3 contains 14 residues. Germline V gene lookup returns CDR1 PRHDT and CDR2 FYEKMQ (reference sequence). V lost 3 bases, J lost 2 bases, and 11 bases lay in between. The CDR3 loop is CASSFQQGTYEQYF. The CDR3 DNA follows: TGTGCCAGCAGCTTCCAACAGGGAACCTACGAGCAGTACTTC.

The chain joins TRBV28 to TRBJ2-3; possibly TRBD1 for D (5 bases). Germline V CDR1 and CDR2: MDHEN, SYDVKM. Trimming shortened V by 1 base and J by 1 base, and 12 bases separated the two germline ends. This CDR3 has 16 residues. The CDR3 DNA follows: TGTGCCAGCAGTTTATTTGTGGGGCTGGGCACAGATACGCAGTATTTT. Translated, it gives CASSLFVGLGTDTQYF.

J is TRBJ1-4 and V is TRBV7-2, with D possibly matching TRBD1 (5 bases). CDR1 and CDR2 from the germline V gene are SGHTA and FQGNSA. V lost 6 bases, J lost 8 bases, and 13 bases lay in between. CDR3 length equals 13 residues. The CDR3 bases are TGTGCCAGCAGATTGACAGAGGGCGAAAAACTGTTTTTT. Its protein is CASRLTEGEKLFF.

The J gene is TRBJ1-5, the V gene TRBV4-3; D is unclear. V lost 0 bases to trimming and J lost 4 bases, with 4 bases between them. Per the germline V gene, CDR1 is LGHNA and CDR2 is YSLEER. The CDR3 is 13 residues long. The DNA of the CDR3 is TGCGCCAGCAGCCAAGACAGAAATCAGCCCCAGCATTTT. It translates to CASSQDRNQPQHF.

The chain has TRBV19 and TRBJ1-5; D remains unclear. Per germline, CDR1 LNHDA and CDR2 SQIVND (reference sequence). Trimming pared 7 bases from V and 0 bases from J, leaving 13 bases between. CDR3 length: 15 amino acids. CDR3 sequence reads: CASTTWVLSNQPQHF. The CDR3 nucleotides read TGTGCCAGTACTACCTGGGTTCTTAGCAATCAGCCCCAGCATTTT. Variable domain in full (rest from reference TRBV19 and TRBJ1-5): DGGITQSPKYLFRKEGQNVTLSCEQNLNHDAMYWYRQDPGQGLRLIYYSQIVNDFQKGDIAEGYSVSREKKESFPLTVTSAQKNPTAFYLCASTTWVLSNQPQHFGDGTRLSIL.

CDR3 residues: CASSAGQGAREQYF. CDR3 in DNA: TGTGCCAGCAGCGCCGGACAGGGGGCACGGGAGCAGTACTTC. The chain recombines TRBV11-1 with TRBJ2-7; TRBD1 aligns across 11 bases. Unmatched junction bases numbered 7, after V lost 5 bases and J lost 7 bases. The length of the CDR3 is 14 residues. The germline gives CDR1 SGHAT, CDR2 FQDESV (reference sequence).

The genes are TRBV5-1 and TRBJ1-2, with 9 bases lining up with TRBD1. The CDR3 has 15 amino acids. The V gene's germline CDR1 is SGHRS and CDR2 YFSETQ. The V segment lost 4 bases and the J segment 7 bases; nucleotides outside the gene matches: 11. CDR3 sequence: CASSAPGTGNSGYTF. The CDR3 region has the DNA TGCGCCAGCAGCGCACCCGGGACAGGGAATAGTGGCTACACCTTC. The full variable domain, in which reference TRBV5-1 and TRBJ1-2 provide the parts outside the CDR3, is KAGVTQTPRYLIKTRGQQVTLSCSPISGHRSVSWYQQTPGQGLQFLFEYFSETQRNKGNFPGRFSGRQFSNSRSEMNVSTLELGDSALYLCASSAPGTGNSGYTFGSGTRLTVV.

This clone has a single count. The rearrangement links TRBV2 to TRBJ1-1, with 7 bases that match TRBD1. This CDR3 has 14 amino acids. V shed 6 bases, J shed 1 base, and the junction held 5 bases outside the gene matches. Germline V lookup: CDR1 SNHLY, CDR2 FYNNEI. The CDR3 reads CASSLRTGNTEAFF. The CDR3 DNA sequence: TGTGCCAGCAGCTTACGGACAGGGAACACTGAAGCTTTCTTT.

V gene TRBV11-2 combines with J gene TRBJ1-6; D remains unclear. Trimming took 2 bases from V and 10 from J, leaving 12 bases between them. The CDR3 contains 14 residues. Germline values: CDR1 SGHAT, CDR2 FQNNGV. CDR3 protein: CASSLRPALSPLHF. The CDR3 DNA is TGTGCCAGCAGCTTAAGGCCAGCTCTGTCACCCCTCCACTTT.

This sequence joins TRBV13 and TRBJ2-7; 7 nucleotides agree with TRBD1. V lost 3 bases, J lost 5 bases, and 1 base stayed unmatched. The CDR3 length is 12 residues. Per the germline V gene, CDR1 is PRHDT and CDR2 is FYEKMQ (reference sequence). CDR3 sequence (DNA): TGTGCCAGCAGCTTTGACAGGGACGAGCAGTACTTC. Encoded protein: CASSFDRDEQYF.

V gene TRBV6-6 combines with J gene TRBJ1-5, with D maybe TRBD1 (6 bases). V shed 0 bases and J shed 6 bases, with 12 bases lying between them. CDR1 and CDR2 (germline): MNHNY, SVGAGI (reference sequence). The CDR3 extends over 15 amino acids. The CDR3 nucleotides are TGTGCCAGCAGTTACTCGGGTCAGGGGACTCAGCCCCAGCATTTT. The encoded protein is CASSYSGQGTQPQHF.

This chain links TRBV11-2 with TRBJ2-7; 11 positions match TRBD2. Germline loops: CDR1 SGHAT, CDR2 FQNNGV. This CDR3 contains 16 residues. Trimming removed 1 base from V and 4 bases from J; junction bases left unmatched: 6. CDR3 sequence reads: CASSLVLAGDLYEQYF. The CDR3 region has the DNA TGTGCCAGCAGCTTAGTACTAGCGGGGGACCTATACGAGCAGTACTTC.

This clone appeared a few times. This chain joins TRBV7-8 and TRBJ1-3; 8 bases line up with TRBD1. The CDR3 spans 16 residues. V dropped 5 bases and J dropped 5; count of bases not matched to a gene: 11. The germline V gene has CDR1 SGHVS and CDR2 FQNEAQ. The CDR3 coding sequence is TGTGCCAGCAGCCCGCGGGCAGGGGGCTTTCGAAACACCATATATTTT. It encodes CASSPRAGGFRNTIYF. The whole variable domain, remainder taken from reference TRBV7-8 and TRBJ1-3, is GAGVSQSPRYKVAKRGQDVALRCDPISGHVSLFWYQQALGQGPEFLTYFQNEAQLDKSGLPSDRFFAERPEGSVSTLKIQRTQQEDSAVYLCASSPRAGGFRNTIYFGEGSWLTVV.

The chain combines TRBV6-6 with TRBJ2-3, with 7 bases identical to TRBD1. The length of the CDR3 is 16 residues. The V and J ends lost 6 bases and 1 base, in that order; junction bases with no gene match: 10. Germline V gives CDR1 MNHNY, CDR2 SVGAGI (reference sequence). The CDR3 DNA is TGTGCCAGCAGGACACAGGGGACCCCGCGCACAGATACGCAGTATTTT. It yields the protein CASRTQGTPRTDTQYF.

This clone was seen just once. The V call is TRBV7-2, the J call TRBJ2-2, with 7 positions matching TRBD2. Germline values: CDR1 SGHTA, CDR2 FQGNSA. The CDR3 consists of 16 residues. V shed 4 bases, J shed 6 bases, and the junction held 11 bases outside the gene matches. The CDR3 DNA is TGTGCCAGCAGCTACTTTGTAGGGACTACCCCCGGGGAGCTGTTTTTT. Translated: CASSYFVGTTPGELFF.

The table lists this clone with a count of one. At one of its ends the junction is not consistent with the germline gene, which may arise from a read error. This rearrangement joins TRBV11-3 to TRBJ1-1; tentatively, D is TRBD1 (6 bases). The CDR3 covers 12 residues. CDR1 and CDR2 (germline): SGHNT, YENEEA. The CDR3 reads CASSFRDTEAFF. The CDR3 region has the DNA TGTGCCAGCAGCTTCCGGGACACCGAAGCTTTCTTT. Combining the CDR3 with reference TRBV11-3 and TRBJ1-1 gives the whole variable domain EAGVVQSPRYKIIEKKQPVAFWCNPISGHNTLYWYLQNLGQGPELLIRYENEEAVDDSQLPKDRFSAERLKGVDSTLKIQPAELGDSAVYLCASSFRDTEAFFGQGTRLTVV.

The genes are TRBV4-1 and TRBJ1-4, with D possibly being TRBD1 (5 bases). V was pared by 4 bases and J by 4 bases, with 16 bases between. The germline CDR1 and CDR2 sequences are MGHRA and YSYEKL. The CDR3 sequence is 16 residues long. DNA for the CDR3: TGCGCCAGCAGCCCTTGGGCTCAGGGAGATAATGAAAAACTGTTTTTT. It codes for CASSPWAQGDNEKLFF.

The chain carries TRBV5-4 and TRBJ1-2, with 12 nucleotides matching TRBD1. The CDR3 is 18 amino acids. Germline CDR1 reads SGHNT; CDR2 reads YYREEE (reference sequence). With V trimmed by 0 bases and J by 4 bases, 10 bases remained unmatched. CDR3 residues: CASSLVGTGGASLYGYTF. The DNA of the CDR3 is TGTGCCAGCAGCTTGGTGGGGACAGGGGGCGCATCCCTCTATGGCTACACCTTC.

The rearrangement links TRBV30 to TRBJ1-1, with D hard to call. Germline CDR1 GTSNPN, CDR2 SVGIG (reference sequence). Trimming left V 4 bases short and J 0 bases short, with 15 bases between. The CDR3 covers 15 residues. The CDR3 loop is CAWIAPGRMNTEAFF. The DNA for the CDR3 is TGTGCCTGGATTGCTCCAGGACGGATGAACACTGAAGCTTTCTTT.

The rearrangement links TRBV5-1 to TRBJ1-1; unclear D gene. Germline lookup yields CDR1 SGHRS and CDR2 YFSETQ. This CDR3 has 13 residues. The germline V and J ends were trimmed by 4 bases and 1 base, with 8 bases remaining between them. In DNA form, the CDR3 reads TGCGCCAGCAGCGGACTAGGGAACACTGAAGCTTTCTTT. Translated, it gives CASSGLGNTEAFF. Combining the CDR3 with reference TRBV5-1 and TRBJ1-1 gives the whole variable domain KAGVTQTPRYLIKTRGQQVTLSCSPISGHRSVSWYQQTPGQGLQFLFEYFSETQRNKGNFPGRFSGRQFSNSRSEMNVSTLELGDSALYLCASSGLGNTEAFFGQGTRLTVV.